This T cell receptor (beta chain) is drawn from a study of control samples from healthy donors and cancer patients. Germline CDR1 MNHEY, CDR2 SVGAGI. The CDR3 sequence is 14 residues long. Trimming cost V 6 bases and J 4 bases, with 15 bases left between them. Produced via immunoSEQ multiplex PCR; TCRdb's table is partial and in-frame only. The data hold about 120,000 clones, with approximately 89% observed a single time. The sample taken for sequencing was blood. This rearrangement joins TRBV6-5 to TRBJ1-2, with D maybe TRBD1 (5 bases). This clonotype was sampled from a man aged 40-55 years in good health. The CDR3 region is CASSSGGVPYGYTF. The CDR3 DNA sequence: TGTGCCAGCAGCTCCGGAGGGGTCCCCTATGGCTACACCTTC.